These 29 T cell receptor beta chains came from one sample sequenced in a study of blood T cell repertoires in COVID-19. Method: immunoSEQ multiplex PCR; TCRdb's copy keeps in-frame clones and lacks some. The data hold 350,000 to 500,000 clones, with about 88% observed a single time. Sequencing was carried out using PBMCs or T cells enriched from blood (not recorded which). Receptors were obtained from a young woman who had been exposed to COVID-19.

As regards this clone: This sample includes further DNA sequences coding for the same CDR3. The CDR3 is CASSYSDRYEQYF. The CDR3 nucleotides read TGTGCCAGCAGTTACTCAGACAGGTACGAGCAGTACTTC. The chain joins TRBV6-6 to TRBJ2-7, with D perhaps TRBD1 (6 bases). From germline, CDR1 is MNHNY and CDR2 SVGAGI (reference sequence). The CDR3 runs 13 residues. V shed 0 bases and J shed 4 bases, with 7 bases lying between them.

This rearrangement joins TRBV6-1 to TRBJ2-3; possibly TRBD1 for D (5 bases). Looked up from germline, CDR1 is MNHNS and CDR2 is SASEGT. Between the trimmed V and J ends, which lost 3 bases and 2 bases, there was a span of 15 bases. This CDR3 has 16 amino acids. CDR3 loop: CASSETQGKTTDTQYF. DNA for the CDR3: TGTGCCAGCAGTGAGACGCAGGGAAAGACCACAGATACGCAGTATTTT.

Concerning this clone: Other DNA sequences in the same sample also yield this CDR3. In DNA, the CDR3 is TGTGCCAGCAGTTTGACTAGCGGGTCCTACAATGAGCAGTTCTTC. Translated, it gives CASSLTSGSYNEQFF. The V and J genes are TRBV27 and TRBJ2-1, with TRBD2 matching over 10 bases. The germline V gene encodes CDR1 MNHEY and CDR2 SMNVEV (reference sequence). With 3 bases clipped from V and 1 base from J, the junction kept 0 bases outside the gene matches. The CDR3 sequence is 15 residues long.

This clone appeared a few times. The V and J genes are TRBV27 and TRBJ2-2; D call uncertain. V was clipped by 3 bases and J by 4 bases, with 9 bases between them. This CDR3 has 14 amino acids. In germline, CDR1 is MNHEY, CDR2 SMNVEV (reference sequence). CDR3 protein: CASSFSVATGELFF. The CDR3, as DNA: TGTGCCAGCAGTTTCTCGGTAGCCACCGGGGAGCTGTTTTTT.

The chain is built from TRBV11-1 and TRBJ2-2; D is uncertain. V was pared by 2 bases and J by 1 base, with 5 bases between. Per germline, CDR1 SGHAT and CDR2 FQDESV (reference sequence). The CDR3 loop spans 14 amino acids. The CDR3 region is CASSLHRNTGELFF. CDR3 bases: TGTGCCAGCAGCTTACACAGGAACACCGGGGAGCTGTTTTTT.

V and J are TRBV28 and TRBJ2-5; 10 nucleotides line up with TRBD2. The V and J ends lost 1 base and 5 bases, in that order; junction bases with no gene match: 4. Germline V gene lookup returns CDR1 MDHEN and CDR2 SYDVKM. The CDR3 is made up of 15 amino acids. Written as DNA, the CDR3 is TGTGCCAGCAGTTTATCGTCTAGCGGGAGTGAGACCCAGTACTTC. It is translated as CASSLSSSGSETQYF.

The chain is built from TRBV10-3 and TRBJ2-1, with TRBD2 identical over 9 bases. The CDR3 consists of 12 residues. CDR1 is ENHRY and CDR2 is SYGVKD in the germline V gene. V lost 6 bases to trimming and J lost 9 bases; unmatched junction nucleotides: 3. The CDR3 bases are TGTGCCATCAGCCCTAGCGGGGCTGAGCAGTTCTTC. This translates into CAISPSGAEQFF.

The chain has TRBV7-3 and TRBJ2-1; the match to TRBD2 covers 9 bases. The V gene's germline CDR1 is SGHTA and CDR2 FQGTGA. This CDR3 spans 14 amino acids. The V segment lost 5 bases and the J segment 10 bases; nucleotides outside the gene matches: 9. The CDR3 region is CASSPTSGLGEQFF. CDR3 nucleotide sequence: TGTGCCAGCAGCCCCACTAGCGGGCTTGGGGAGCAGTTCTTC.

V usage is TRBV10-3 and J usage is TRBJ2-2, with D possibly being TRBD1 (6 bases). Trimming left V 6 bases short and J 6 bases short, with 17 bases between. The CDR3 is 15 amino acids. Germline CDR1 is ENHRY and CDR2 is SYGVKD. Here the CDR3 reads CAISAGVEGSGELFF. CDR3 DNA sequence: TGTGCCATCAGCGCAGGGGTGGAAGGATCCGGGGAGCTGTTTTTT.

The chain combines TRBV7-2 with TRBJ2-7; 7 nucleotides match TRBD2. This CDR3 comprises 15 residues. J gave up 0 bases and V 2 bases, and 4 bases lay outside the gene matches. CDR1 and CDR2 (germline): SGHTA, FQGNSA. CDR3 amino acids: CASSLTGGSSYEQYF. Written as DNA, the CDR3 is TGTGCCAGCAGCTTAACCGGGGGGAGCTCCTACGAGCAGTACTTC. The whole variable domain, filled in from reference TRBV7-2 and TRBJ2-7, reads GAGVSQSPSNKVTEKGKDVELRCDPISGHTALYWYRQSLGQGLEFLIYFQGNSAPDKSGLPSDRFSAERTGGSVSTLTIQRTQQEDSAVYLCASSLTGGSSYEQYFGPGTRLTVT.

This chain joins TRBV27 and TRBJ2-2; D is possibly TRBD1 (6 bases). Trimming pared 7 bases from V and 3 bases from J, leaving 9 bases between. Germline assignment: CDR1 MNHEY and CDR2 SMNVEV (reference sequence). The CDR3 loop spans 13 amino acids. Written as DNA, the CDR3 is TGTGCCAGCACCAGGGGTGACACCGGGGAGCTGTTTTTT. It encodes CASTRGDTGELFF.

The sample holds a few counts of this clone. The chain combines TRBV4-1 with TRBJ1-6; D is unclear. In germline, CDR1 is MGHRA, CDR2 YSYEKL. The CDR3 has 13 residues. V lost 1 base and J 8 bases, leaving 6 bases between the germline ends. CDR3 DNA: TGCGCCAGCAGCCAAGGCCCAGATTCACCCCTCCACTTT. Amino acids: CASSQGPDSPLHF.

The chain recombines TRBV5-1 with TRBJ2-7; D is possibly TRBD2 (6 bases). The CDR3 runs to 14 residues. CDR1 is SGHRS and CDR2 is YFSETQ in the germline V gene. V shed 7 bases and J shed 1 base, with 15 bases lying between them. The CDR3 region is CASRIISGSYEQYF. The DNA of the CDR3 is TGCGCCAGCCGGATAATTAGCGGTTCCTACGAGCAGTACTTC.

The genes are TRBV6-5 and TRBJ1-4; D remains unclear. The CDR3 contains 13 residues. Trimming shortened V by 5 bases and J by 8 bases, and 12 bases separated the two germline ends. The V gene's germline CDR1 is MNHEY and CDR2 SVGAGI. This CDR3 is CASSPTAGEKLFF. CDR3 sequence (DNA): TGTGCCAGCAGTCCCACCGCCGGGGAAAAACTGTTTTTT.

The rearrangement links TRBV7-2 to TRBJ1-2; TRBD1 might be the D (5 bases). This CDR3 is built from 14 residues. CDR1 SGHTA and CDR2 FQGNSA come from the germline V gene. Deletions cut 2 bases from V and 2 bases from J, with 9 bases between. Here the CDR3 DNA reads TGTGCCAGCAGCTTATATGACAGCAACTATGGCTACACCTTC. It encodes CASSLYDSNYGYTF.

J is TRBJ2-7 and V is TRBV27; 9 nucleotides agree with TRBD1. The V gene's germline CDR1 is MNHEY and CDR2 SMNVEV (reference sequence). The V gene end was trimmed by 5 bases and the J gene end by 6 bases; junction bases not matched to a gene: 8. The CDR3 is 14 residues long. DNA for the CDR3: TGTGCCAGCAGTCGTCCGGGACAGGGAAGCGAGCAGTACTTC. Its protein is CASSRPGQGSEQYF.

V and J are TRBV7-8 and TRBJ2-6, with 9 bases aligning to TRBD2. This CDR3 has 17 residues. Germline values: CDR1 SGHVS, CDR2 FQNEAQ. Trimming cost V 2 bases and J 1 base; bases outside gene matches: 3. This CDR3 is CASSLTSGRSGANVLTF. The CDR3 region has the DNA TGTGCCAGCAGCTTAACTAGCGGGCGATCTGGGGCCAACGTCCTGACTTTC.

In nucleotides, the CDR3 is TGTGCCAGCAGTTTCCCCGGGACAGGGTTGTCCTACGAGCAGTACTTC. Amino acid sequence: CASSFPGTGLSYEQYF. The rearrangement joins TRBV28 to TRBJ2-7; 9 positions agree with TRBD1. This CDR3 spans 16 amino acids. Trimming at V came to 3 bases and at J to 1 base, leaving 7 bases not matched to a gene. Germline assignment: CDR1 MDHEN and CDR2 SYDVKM.

J is TRBJ2-1 and V is TRBV27; TRBD2 agrees at 12 bases. The junction had 16 bases not matched to a gene; V was cut back by 3 bases and J by 10 bases. This CDR3 is 18 amino acids long. Germline V CDR1 and CDR2: MNHEY, SMNVEV (reference sequence). CDR3 sequence: CASSFQARTSGDLSEQFF. The CDR3 region has the DNA TGTGCCAGCAGTTTCCAAGCTAGGACTAGCGGGGACTTGAGCGAGCAGTTCTTC.

Here the CDR3 reads CASSYPGPEGYEQYF. CDR3 sequence (DNA): TGTGCCAGCAGCTACCCGGGCCCGGAGGGATACGAGCAGTACTTC. V gene TRBV7-6 combines with J gene TRBJ2-7, with D perhaps matching TRBD2 (6 bases). V shed 4 bases and J shed 4 bases, with 17 bases lying between them. The CDR3 is 15 residues long. Per germline, CDR1 SGHVS and CDR2 FNYEAQ.

The J gene is TRBJ2-7, the V gene TRBV18, with D perhaps matching TRBD2 (6 bases). Germline CDR1 is KGHSH and CDR2 is LQKENI. The CDR3 contains 13 residues. The V gene lost 4 bases and the J gene lost 3 bases, with 10 bases spanning the gap. CDR3 sequence reads: CASSRDSSYEQYF. CDR3 nucleotide sequence: TGTGCCAGCTCACGGGACTCTAGCTACGAGCAGTACTTC.

The J gene is TRBJ2-6, the V gene TRBV19; TRBD2 matches 7 bases. Germline lookup yields CDR1 LNHDA and CDR2 SQIVND (reference sequence). The CDR3 is 16 amino acids. With 4 bases clipped from V and 8 bases from J, the junction kept 11 bases outside the gene matches. CDR3 DNA sequence: TGTGCCAGTAGTACCCCTGGGAGGGCGCTGACCAACGTCCTGACTTTC. Its translation is CASSTPGRALTNVLTF. Together with reference TRBV19 and TRBJ2-6, the CDR3 gives the full variable domain: DGGITQSPKYLFRKEGQNVTLSCEQNLNHDAMYWYRQDPGQGLRLIYYSQIVNDFQKGDIAEGYSVSREKKESFPLTVTSAQKNPTAFYLCASSTPGRALTNVLTFGAGSRLTVL.

The V call is TRBV6-8, the J call TRBJ2-6, with 10 bases fitting TRBD1. With 5 bases clipped from V and 0 bases from J, the junction kept 7 bases outside the gene matches. The V gene's germline CDR1 is MNHGY and CDR2 SAAAGT. This CDR3 is built from 18 residues. The CDR3 reads CASSTTGTGVSGANVLTF. The CDR3, as DNA: TGTGCCAGCAGTACAACCGGGACAGGGGTCTCTGGGGCCAACGTCCTGACTTTC.

The chain uses TRBV11-2 and TRBJ1-4; 7 positions agree with TRBD1. Looked up from germline, CDR1 is SGHAT and CDR2 is FQNNGV. V was pared by 5 bases and J by 0 bases, with 3 bases of the junction left unmatched. The CDR3 contains 15 residues. CDR3 in amino acids: CASSRQGTTNEKLFF. In nucleotides, the CDR3 is TGTGCCAGCAGCCGACAGGGTACAACTAATGAAAAACTGTTTTTT.

This sequence joins TRBV6-1 and TRBJ2-7; a weak D match, TRBD2 (6 bases). V gave up 1 base and J gave up 4 bases, with 20 bases separating them. Germline V gene data show CDR1 as MNHNS and CDR2 as SASEGT. The length of the CDR3 is 17 residues. The CDR3 DNA sequence: TGTGCCAGCAGTGAAGTTAGCGGACCATCTCGATTGTACGAGCAGTACTTC. Protein product: CASSEVSGPSRLYEQYF.

The V gene is TRBV10-1, the J gene TRBJ2-1; no clear D gene. With 0 bases removed from V and 0 bases from J, the gap between germline ends came to 6 bases. The germline gives CDR1 WNHNN, CDR2 SYGVQD (reference sequence). There are 15 residues in the CDR3. The CDR3 reads CASSESQSSYNEQFF. DNA of the CDR3: TGCGCCAGCAGTGAGTCACAGAGCTCCTACAATGAGCAGTTCTTC.

The chain combines TRBV6-5 with TRBJ1-1; D possibly corresponds to TRBD1 (6 bases). The germline gives CDR1 MNHEY, CDR2 SVGAGI. The CDR3 length is 15 residues. Trimming took 5 bases from V and 4 from J, leaving 17 bases between them. The CDR3 sequence: CASSNRAHLGTEAFF. CDR3 DNA: TGTGCCAGCAGTAACAGGGCCCACTTGGGCACTGAAGCTTTCTTT.

CDR3 bases: TGTGCCAGCAGCCCGTTGACAGGGCAAGAGTACGAGCAGTACTTC. Amino acids: CASSPLTGQEYEQYF. The chain employs TRBV4-2 and TRBJ2-7, with 7 bases that match TRBD1. Trimming cost V 4 bases and J 4 bases; bases outside gene matches: 10. Germline V gives CDR1 LGHNA, CDR2 YNFKEQ. This CDR3 has 15 amino acids.

On this clone itself: A junction end diverges from the germline sequence, so it may reflect a read error. V and J are TRBV7-7 and TRBJ2-1; 8 bases align to TRBD1. Germline CDR1 and CDR2: SSHAT and FNYEAQ (reference sequence). This CDR3 comprises 15 residues. CDR3 in amino acids: CASSLAGGFNNEQFF. CDR3 nucleotide sequence: TGTGCTAGCAGCCTTGCAGGGGGCTTTAACAATGAGCAGTTCTTC.